The 8 T cell receptor beta chains below come from one sample, sequenced in a study of T-cell reconstitution after alpha-beta-depleted transplantation in children. During its preparation, the TCRbeta library received unique molecular identifiers. TCRdb reanalysed the PCR reads using MiXCR and keeps one entry per CDR3 protein. The profile covers about 500,000 distinct CDR3 sequences, with around a third appearing a single time and 2% to 2.5% taken by the ten largest. Sequenced here: PBMCs from the stem cell graft donor, sampled from the stem cell graft. These receptors were taken from a human donor who donated a stem cell graft to a child with aplastic anemia.

The V gene is TRBV7-2, the J gene TRBJ2-7; D ambiguous. The germline V gene has CDR1 SGHTA and CDR2 FQGNSA. The CDR3 contains 14 residues. The V end was cut by 3 bases, the J end by 2 bases, with 11 bases between. The CDR3 coding sequence is TGTGCCAGCAGCTTTGGGAACCCAACCTACGAGCAGTACGTC. It codes for CASSFGNPTYEQYV.

In its sample, this clonotype was seen a few times. The chain uses TRBV15 and TRBJ2-3; 9 bases map to TRBD2. V gave up 6 bases and J gave up 1 base; unmatched junction bases: 5. The CDR3 consists of 15 residues. The V gene's germline CDR1 is LNHNV and CDR2 YYDKDF (reference sequence). The CDR3 here is CATRAGGAGTDTQYF. The CDR3 region has the DNA TGTGCCACCAGAGCGGGGGGAGCCGGCACAGATACGCAGTATTTT.

The chain employs TRBV5-5 and TRBJ1-2; D gene unclear. The V and J ends lost 6 bases and 4 bases respectively, with 10 bases between them. The CDR3 length is 12 residues. Germline V lookup: CDR1 SGHKS, CDR2 YYEKEE (reference sequence). The CDR3 coding sequence is TGTGCCAGCAACGGGATGAGCTATGGCTACACCTTC. Residues: CASNGMSYGYTF.

This clonotype was picked up a small number of times. The V call is TRBV7-3, the J call TRBJ2-3; D is perhaps TRBD2 (5 bases). The CDR3 loop spans 14 amino acids. With 5 bases removed from V and 0 bases from J, the gap between germline ends came to 9 bases. Germline V gives CDR1 SGHTA, CDR2 FQGTGA. The CDR3, as DNA: TGTGCCAGCAGCCGAGGGAGTAGCACAGATACGCAGTATTTT. This gives the protein CASSRGSSTDTQYF.

The rearrangement links TRBV27 to TRBJ2-2; tentatively, D is TRBD1 or TRBD2 (5 bases each). CDR1 is MNHEY and CDR2 is SMNVEV in the germline V gene (reference sequence). Trimming stripped 1 base from V and 3 bases from J, with 12 bases between. The CDR3 sequence is 16 residues long. The CDR3 reads CASSLYRGDDTGELFF. As DNA, the CDR3 is TGTGCCAGCAGTTTATATCGAGGGGACGACACCGGGGAGCTGTTTTTT.

This clonotype appeared a few times. The chain carries TRBV7-9 and TRBJ2-5; TRBD2 is a possible D gene (6 bases). Germline values: CDR1 SEHNR, CDR2 FQNEAQ (reference sequence). The CDR3 is made up of 15 amino acids. The V gene lost 2 bases and the J gene lost 5 bases, with 15 bases spanning the gap. CDR3 protein: CASSLTKSREETQYF. CDR3 nucleotides: TGTGCCAGCAGCTTAACTAAATCTCGGGAGGAGACCCAGTACTTC.

This clonotype showed up just a few times. The chain employs TRBV5-1 and TRBJ2-3; the match to TRBD1 covers 8 bases. The CDR3 spans 15 residues. Germline V gene data show CDR1 as SGHRS and CDR2 as YFSETQ. V gave up 5 bases and J gave up 9 bases; unmatched junction bases: 14. The DNA of the CDR3 is TGCGCCAGCAGACAACGTTTTCCGGGACAGGAGACGCAGTATTTT. Translation: CASRQRFPGQETQYF.

This clonotype was observed a handful of times. This chain links TRBV10-3 with TRBJ2-1; 8 nucleotides line up with TRBD2. The germline V gene has CDR1 ENHRY and CDR2 SYGVKD. The CDR3 has 12 residues. J gave up 3 bases and V 11 bases, and 3 bases lay outside the gene matches. The CDR3 loop reads CAVAGNYNEQFF. Here the CDR3 DNA reads TGTGCCGTAGCGGGAAACTACAATGAGCAGTTCTTC.